These T cell receptor beta chains were read from a single sample in a study of T-cell memory formation after mild COVID-19. TCRdb processed the 5' RACE reads anew with MiXCR; each CDR3 protein has one entry. The sample has 550,000 to 700,000 distinct CDR3 sequences; around 16% are singletons. Sequencing was carried out using PBMCs or a T cell subset sorted from them (not recorded which). These receptors all come from an adult woman who had mild COVID-19 (a few samples of this study predate the infection). Cell type and time point are not known. Each CDR3 is given with its conserved first and last residue. Each record gives: D gene, clone size, CDR3 length, J gene, V gene, CDR3 protein, CDR3 DNA. The D gene is left open where the match is weak. A row's size may be missing; if present it is once, few, many or a size class.

TRBD1	-	15	TRBJ2-1	TRBV4-1	CASSQWGQGYNEQFF	TGCGCCAGCAGCCAATGGGGACAGGGGTACAATGAGCAGTTCTTC
TRBD1	-	15	TRBJ2-2	TRBV3-1	CASKPGQGYYGELFF	TGTGCCAGCAAACCGGGACAGGGATATTACGGGGAGCTGTTTTTT
-	few	14	TRBJ2-2	TRBV7-6	CASSLEGDTGELFF	TGTGCCAGCAGCTTAGAGGGAGACACCGGGGAGCTGTTTTTT
-	few	14	TRBJ1-1	TRBV6-5	CASSYTGLNTEAFF	TGTGCCAGCAGTTACACAGGGTTGAACACTGAAGCTTTCTTT
-	few	14	TRBJ2-5	TRBV3-1	CASSHGGLRETQYF	TGTGCCAGCAGCCACGGGGGGCTGCGGGAGACCCAGTACTTC
-	-	14	TRBJ2-4	TRBV24-1	CATSDATEAVRYYF	TGTGCCACCAGTGATGCCACCGAGGCAGTCCGGTATTACTTC
TRBD2	-	15	TRBJ2-1	TRBV7-9	CASSLALAGLYEQFF	TGTGCCAGCAGCTTGGCCCTAGCGGGACTCTATGAGCAGTTCTTC
-	few	13	TRBJ1-2	TRBV5-1	CASSLEALYGYTF	TGCGCCAGCAGCTTGGAGGCCCTATATGGCTACACCTTC
-	-	17	TRBJ2-1	TRBV6-5	CASSYSSGGDTYNEQFF	TGTGCCAGCAGTTACAGTTCCGGCGGGGACACCTACAATGAGCAGTTCTTC
-	few	14	TRBJ2-3	TRBV3-1	CASSQVPPGDTQYF	TGTGCCAGCAGCCAAGTCCCCCCGGGTGATACGCAGTATTTT
-	few	17	TRBJ1-1	TRBV12-3/TRBV12-4	CASSWGFPRGYNTEAFF	TGTGCCAGCAGTTGGGGTTTCCCCAGGGGTTACAACACTGAAGCTTTCTTT
-	few	16	TRBJ2-7	TRBV21-1	CASSKLQREGTYEQYF	TGTGCCAGCAGCAAACTGCAGCGGGAGGGAACTTACGAGCAGTACTTC
TRBD2	-	15	TRBJ2-1	TRBV6-6	CASRPGLAGYNEQFF	TGTGCCAGCAGGCCGGGACTAGCGGGGTACAATGAGCAGTTCTTC
-	few	17	TRBJ2-5	TRBV9	CASSVAGLREYQETQYF	TGTGCCAGCAGCGTAGCAGGGTTACGCGAATACCAAGAGACCCAGTACTTC
-	-	16	TRBJ1-3	TRBV7-2	CASSLAHGGLGNTIYF	TGTGCCAGCAGCTTAGCGCACGGGGGTCTTGGGAACACCATATATTTT
TRBD2	many	15	TRBJ2-1	TRBV12-3/TRBV12-4	CASSLGAGVSNEQFF	TGTGCCAGCAGTTTAGGGGCGGGGGTCAGCAATGAGCAGTTCTTC
-	few	13	TRBJ2-7	TRBV29-1	CSVEAGGGYEQYF	TGCAGCGTTGAAGCCGGGGGCGGCTACGAGCAGTACTTC
TRBD2	-	16	TRBJ2-1	TRBV24-1	CATSATTSGGANEQFF	TGTGCCACCAGTGCTACGACTAGCGGGGGGGCAAATGAGCAGTTCTTC
TRBD1	many	14	TRBJ2-1	TRBV20-1	CSARTGTGINEQFF	TGCAGTGCTAGAACCGGGACAGGGATAAATGAGCAGTTCTTC
TRBD1	-	15	TRBJ2-2	TRBV10-3	CAISAGGPDTGELFF	TGTGCCATCAGTGCAGGGGGCCCGGACACCGGGGAGCTGTTTTTT
-	few	16	TRBJ1-2	TRBV4-1	CASSQAGDQPDYGYTF	TGCGCCAGCAGCCAAGCCGGGGACCAGCCAGACTATGGCTACACCTTC
TRBD2	many	16	TRBJ2-3	TRBV5-4	CASSLEIAGLTDTQYF	TGTGCCAGCAGCTTGGAGATAGCGGGGTTGACAGATACGCAGTATTTT